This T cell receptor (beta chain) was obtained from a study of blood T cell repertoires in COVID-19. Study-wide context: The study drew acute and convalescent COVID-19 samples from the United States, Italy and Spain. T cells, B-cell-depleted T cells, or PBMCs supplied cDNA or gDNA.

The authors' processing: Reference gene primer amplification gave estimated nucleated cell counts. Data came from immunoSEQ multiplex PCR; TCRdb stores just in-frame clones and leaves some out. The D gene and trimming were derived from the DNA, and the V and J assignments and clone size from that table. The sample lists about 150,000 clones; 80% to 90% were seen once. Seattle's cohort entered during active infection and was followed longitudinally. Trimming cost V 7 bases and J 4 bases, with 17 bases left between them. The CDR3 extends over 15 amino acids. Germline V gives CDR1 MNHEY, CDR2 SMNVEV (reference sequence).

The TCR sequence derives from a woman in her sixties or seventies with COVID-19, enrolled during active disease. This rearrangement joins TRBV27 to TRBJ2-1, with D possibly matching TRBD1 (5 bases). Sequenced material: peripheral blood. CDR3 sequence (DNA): TGTGCCAGCACCACGTCGGACAACCGATACAATGAGCAGTTCTTC. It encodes CASTTSDNRYNEQFF.